This TCR beta chain was recovered during a study of blood T cell repertoires in COVID-19. Study information: There were acute and convalescent COVID-19 samples, and they came from the United States, Italy and Spain.

Sequenced by immunoSEQ multiplex PCR; TCRdb stores in-frame clones only, minus some. Among about 160,000 clones, roughly 74% were seen once, and the ten largest hold around 14%. This CDR3 has 15 residues. The germline gives CDR1 SGHRS, CDR2 YFSETQ. V lost 1 base, J lost 0 bases, and 2 bases stayed unmatched. V is TRBV5-1 and J is TRBJ2-7; 9 bases map to TRBD2. This clonotype originated in an elderly woman with acute or convalescent COVID-19. Sequenced: peripheral blood. This CDR3 is CASSLLAGSSYEQYF. In DNA, the CDR3 is TGCGCCAGCAGCTTGCTAGCGGGGAGCTCCTACGAGCAGTACTTC.